This note documents a single T cell receptor beta chain sequence. This entry is derived from a study of blood T cell repertoires in COVID-19. This table comes from immunoSEQ multiplex PCR, and its TCRdb copy is limited to in-frame clones, with some not included. The profile shows fewer than 200,000 clones, around 80% of them singletons. The germline CDR1 and CDR2 sequences are MNHNS and SASEGT. The CDR3 is 17 residues long. V was clipped by 3 bases and J by 3 bases; unmatched bases: 10. This clonotype was obtained from a woman aged 50 to 60 in a cohort exposed to, infected with or recovered from COVID-19 (not recorded which). The specimen was PBMCs or T cells enriched from blood (not recorded which). The gene calls are TRBV6-1 and TRBJ2-4, with 8 nucleotides matching TRBD2. The CDR3 DNA reads TGTGCCAGCAGTGAGGGGAGCGGGAGTCCATTCAAAAACATTCAGTACTTC. Amino acid sequence: CASSEGSGSPFKNIQYF.